What follows are 9 T cell receptor beta chains derived from one specimen sequenced in a study of blood T cells in healthy people across ages. The second PCR ran about 6 to 11 cycles with a sample-barcoded 5' primer and J-beta primers. A single record per CDR3 protein comes from TCRdb applying MiXCR to the 5' RACE reads. There are some 1.8 million distinct CDR3 sequences in the sample; approximately 40% occur only once, and under 25% lies in the top ten. The specimen was blood. These receptors all come from a human donor in good health.

The chain uses TRBV20-1 and TRBJ2-7; the D gene could be TRBD1 or TRBD2 (6 bases each). This CDR3 comprises 16 residues. Germline V gives CDR1 DFQATT, CDR2 SNEGSKA (reference sequence). The V gene lost 8 bases and the J gene lost 0 bases, with 23 bases spanning the gap. The chain's CDR3 is CSTPSSRGAISYEQYF. CDR3 bases: TGCAGTACTCCATCAAGTAGGGGGGCCATCTCCTACGAGCAGTACTTC.

The gene calls are TRBV27 and TRBJ2-7; maybe TRBD2 (5 bases). The V gene lost 3 bases and the J gene lost 5 bases, with 11 bases spanning the gap. Germline CDR1 reads MNHEY; CDR2 reads SMNVEV (reference sequence). This CDR3 region has 13 residues. CDR3 amino acids: CASSFSGIHEQYF. The CDR3 coding sequence is TGTGCCAGCAGTTTCTCGGGAATCCACGAGCAGTACTTC.

This clonotype was detected a few times. The chain employs TRBV29-1 and TRBJ2-3; 14 bases match TRBD2. From germline, CDR1 is SQVTM and CDR2 ANQGSEA. The trim removed 3 bases at V and 3 bases at J, leaving 8 bases unmatched. CDR3 size: 17 residues. The CDR3 loop is CSVDIGTSGGNTDTQYF. The CDR3 coding sequence is TGCAGCGTTGATATAGGGACTAGCGGGGGAAATACAGATACGCAGTATTTT.

The chain carries TRBV5-1 and TRBJ2-7, with TRBD1 identical over 11 bases. Germline lookup yields CDR1 SGHRS and CDR2 YFSETQ. V gave up 4 bases and J gave up 4 bases; unmatched junction bases: 7. This CDR3 has 15 amino acids. Here the CDR3 reads CASSVGTGGFYEQYF. CDR3 nucleotides: TGCGCCAGCAGCGTTGGGACAGGGGGGTTTTACGAGCAGTACTTC. The full variable domain, rest sourced from reference TRBV5-1 and TRBJ2-7, is KAGVTQTPRYLIKTRGQQVTLSCSPISGHRSVSWYQQTPGQGLQFLFEYFSETQRNKGNFPGRFSGRQFSNSRSEMNVSTLELGDSALYLCASSVGTGGFYEQYFGPGTRLTVT.

The chain is built from TRBV6-6 and TRBJ1-1, with no clear D. Trimming stripped 1 base from V and 1 base from J, with 7 bases between. The germline gives CDR1 MNHNY, CDR2 SVGAGI (reference sequence). The CDR3 consists of 14 residues. The CDR3 sequence is CASSYLARNTEAFF. In DNA, the CDR3 is TGTGCCAGCAGTTACTTGGCCAGGAACACTGAAGCTTTCTTT.

This sequence joins TRBV20-1 and TRBJ1-5; tentatively, D is TRBD1 (6 bases). The germline V and J ends were trimmed by 3 bases and 6 bases, with 12 bases remaining between them. Germline values: CDR1 DFQATT, CDR2 SNEGSKA (reference sequence). The CDR3 extends over 13 amino acids. The CDR3 reads CSASFSGVQPQHF. CDR3 in DNA: TGCAGTGCTAGCTTCTCAGGGGTTCAGCCCCAGCATTTT.

This clonotype came up a few times. This sequence joins TRBV5-1 and TRBJ1-6, with D perhaps TRBD1 (5 bases). The CDR3 covers 15 residues. V gave up 4 bases and J gave up 7 bases, with 15 bases separating them. CDR1 and CDR2 (germline): SGHRS, YFSETQ. CDR3 in amino acids: CASSPLQGGNSPLHF. The CDR3 DNA reads as TGCGCCAGCAGCCCCCTCCAGGGAGGGAATTCACCCCTCCACTTT. Combining the CDR3 with reference TRBV5-1 and TRBJ1-6 gives the whole variable domain KAGVTQTPRYLIKTRGQQVTLSCSPISGHRSVSWYQQTPGQGLQFLFEYFSETQRNKGNFPGRFSGRQFSNSRSEMNVSTLELGDSALYLCASSPLQGGNSPLHFGNGTRLTVT.

The chain joins TRBV15 to TRBJ2-3; perhaps TRBD2 as D (6 bases). V lost 0 bases and J 5 bases, leaving 18 bases between the germline ends. Germline V gene data show CDR1 as LNHNV and CDR2 as YYDKDF (reference sequence). This CDR3 has 17 amino acids. Written as DNA, the CDR3 is TGTGCCACCAGCAGAGATTCGGTAGCGGACCGGGGAGATACGCAGTATTTT. It is translated as CATSRDSVADRGDTQYF.

This chain uses TRBV25-1 with TRBJ2-7, with 9 positions matching TRBD1. There are 14 residues in the CDR3. Germline CDR1 and CDR2: MGHDK and SYGVNS. With V trimmed by 1 base and J by 6 bases, 4 bases remained unmatched. The CDR3 coding sequence is TGTGCCAGCAGTGAATGGGGACAGGGTGGCGAGCAGTACTTC. Residues: CASSEWGQGGEQYF.